Many counts were recorded for the clone carrying this T cell receptor (beta chain). Its specificity is not known. This specimen belongs to a study of T cell repertoires in cytomegalovirus infection. The overall study: TCR beta signatures that were public indicated CMV infection and matching HLA type. Study results and limitations: Accumulated public TCR beta family frequency recognized individuals carrying CMV together with the relevant HLA. There were HLA-C-restricted CMV-specific TCR beta clonotypes dominating the ex vivo response.

TCRdb called the reads again in MiXCR, with one record for every CDR3 protein. In the table there are around 310,000 distinct CDR3 sequences, roughly a sixth of which are singletons. Germline CDR1 and CDR2: SGHTA and FQGNSA. V gave up 2 bases and J gave up 0 bases, with 7 bases separating them. CDR3 length equals 15 residues. This sequence originates from a human donor in good health (CMV status not recorded). Some clones in this sample may be carry-over from other donors' samples. The chain has TRBV7-2 and TRBJ1-4; no definite D call. Sample: PBMCs. The CDR3 spells CASSLLYATNEKLFF. Written as DNA, the CDR3 is TGTGCCAGCAGCTTACTATATGCAACTAATGAAAAACTGTTTTTT.